This T cell receptor (beta chain) was profiled in a study of response to subunit inactivated influenza vaccine. Study findings and constraints: The authors offered the suggestion that each seasonal influenza vaccination recruits few new T cells.

Per the germline V gene, CDR1 is SGHNT and CDR2 is YYREEE (reference sequence). The CDR3 contains 13 residues. Trimming took off 1 base at V and 11 bases at J, with 14 bases between the two ends. This clonotype was recorded a few times. Its target is not known. TCRdb redid the calling of the RT-PCR reads with MiXCR, one entry per CDR3 protein. The sample carries approximately 530,000 distinct CDR3 sequences, 7.6% recorded once. The sequence was collected from a man between 50 and 70 years old who received an inactivated influenza vaccine. The V call is TRBV5-4, the J call TRBJ2-3, with D possibly being TRBD1 or TRBD2 (5 bases each). The sequencing used PBMCs from blood, collected 23 to 25 months after vaccination. The CDR3 region is CASSLLGDREQYF. The CDR3 nucleotides read TGTGCCAGCAGCTTGTTGGGGGATCGGGAGCAGTATTTT.